This T cell receptor beta chain was recorded in a study of blood T cell repertoires in COVID-19. Study as a whole: Samples representing acute and convalescent COVID-19 were sourced from the United States, Italy and Spain. The cDNA or gDNA used as material had been derived from T cells, B-cell-depleted T cells, or PBMCs.

Authors' processing steps: From reference gene primer amplification, estimates of nucleated cell counts were derived. Measured with immunoSEQ multiplex PCR; TCRdb has only the in-frame clones, and not every one. The V and J calls and clone size were taken over from that table, and D and trimming were inferred from the DNA. The table has around 60,000 clones, around 90% seen once. Germline V gene lookup returns CDR1 SGHRS and CDR2 YFSETQ. The germline V and J ends were trimmed by 2 bases and 2 bases, with 7 bases remaining between them. The CDR3 has 13 residues. Sequences were obtained from peripheral blood. This TCR was recovered from a man aged 45-65 years with active COVID-19. The chain carries TRBV5-1 and TRBJ2-5, with D unclear. The CDR3 nucleotides are TGCGCCAGCAGCTTCTCCCCTCAAGAGACCCAGTACTTC. It yields the protein CASSFSPQETQYF.